The 26 T cell receptor beta chains below all came from one sample that was sequenced in a study of blood T cells in healthy people across ages. A second PCR of roughly 7 to 11 cycles used a sample-barcoded 5' primer and a J-beta primer mix. In TCRdb, the 5' RACE reads were re-called with MiXCR into one record per CDR3 protein. This table has around 650,000 distinct CDR3 sequences, about 43% appearing once. Sequences were obtained from blood. These receptors all come from a man aged 80 or over in good health.

This chain uses TRBV3-1 with TRBJ2-5; a possible D gene is TRBD2 (5 bases). V shed 4 bases and J shed 11 bases, with 17 bases lying between them. CDR1 and CDR2 from the germline V gene are LGHDT and YNNKEL (reference sequence). The CDR3 has 13 amino acids. CDR3 sequence reads: CASSPHPGWEQYF. The CDR3, as DNA: TGTGCCAGCAGCCCCCATCCCGGCTGGGAGCAGTACTTC.

This clonotype was seen repeatedly, ten times or more. The V gene is TRBV29-1, the J gene TRBJ1-2; 9 bases map to TRBD1. Unmatched junction bases numbered 5, after V lost 6 bases and J lost 0 bases. CDR3 size: 14 residues. Germline V lookup: CDR1 SQVTM, CDR2 ANQGSEA. The CDR3 DNA reads TGCAGCGTCGCTAGACAGGGGGCTAACTATGGCTACACCTTC. Translation: CSVARQGANYGYTF. The variable domain in full, with the rest retrieved from reference TRBV29-1 and TRBJ1-2, is SAVISQKPSRDICQRGTSLTIQCQVDSQVTMMFWYRQQPGQSLTLIATANQGSEATYESGFVIDKFPISRPNLTFSTLTVSNMSPEDSSIYLCSVARQGANYGYTFGSGTRLTVV.

About this clonotype: A read error may explain this, as a much larger clone is one base away. This rearrangement joins TRBV28 to TRBJ2-6; 11 nucleotides line up with TRBD2. Trimming cost V 5 bases and J 1 base; bases outside gene matches: 10. This CDR3 is built from 19 residues. Germline V gene lookup returns CDR1 MDHEN and CDR2 SYDVKM. This CDR3 is CASSLIGLAGVSGANVLTF. The CDR3 region has the DNA TGTGCCAGCAGTCTCATCGGACTAGCGGGCGTGTCTGGGGCCAACGTCCTGACTTTC. Drawing the rest from reference TRBV28 and TRBJ2-6, the complete variable domain is DVKVTQSSRYLVKRTGEKVFLECVQDMDHENMFWYRQDPGLGLRLIYFSYDVKMKEKGDIPEGYSVSREKKERFSLILESASTNQTSMYLCASSLIGLAGVSGANVLTFGAGSRLTVL.

The chain recombines TRBV7-2 with TRBJ2-1, with 7 bases matching TRBD2. The CDR3 covers 15 residues. Trimming cost V 4 bases and J 4 bases; bases outside gene matches: 7. The germline V gene has CDR1 SGHTA and CDR2 FQGNSA. The chain's CDR3 is CASSSSGASYNEQFF. The CDR3 bases are TGTGCCAGCAGCTCAAGCGGGGCCTCATACAATGAGCAGTTCTTC.

In its sample, this clonotype was seen a few times. The chain carries TRBV4-1 and TRBJ2-5; D not certain. Germline V gives CDR1 MGHRA, CDR2 YSYEKL. Trimming shortened V by 1 base and J by 0 bases, and 9 bases separated the two germline ends. There are 15 residues in the CDR3. The CDR3 bases are TGCGCCAGCAGCCAAGGTTGGACCTACCAAGAGACCCAGTACTTC. Amino acids: CASSQGWTYQETQYF.

The gene calls are TRBV6-5 and TRBJ2-6; D is unclear. The germline V gene encodes CDR1 MNHEY and CDR2 SVGAGI. The length of the CDR3 is 15 residues. Deletions cut 3 bases from V and 1 base from J, with 7 bases between. CDR3 sequence reads: CASSYRVSGANVLTF. The CDR3 nucleotides read TGTGCCAGCAGTTATAGGGTTTCTGGGGCCAACGTCCTGACTTTC.

The V call is TRBV6-2 or TRBV6-3, the J call TRBJ2-7; TRBD2 is a possible D gene (5 bases). Trimming cost V 0 bases and J 1 base, with 13 bases left between them. The CDR3 has 16 residues. In germline, CDR1 is MNHEY, CDR2 SVGEGT. As DNA, the CDR3 is TGTGCCAGCAGTTACTCGGTGGCAGGAGGTTCCTACGAGCAGTACTTC. Residues: CASSYSVAGGSYEQYF.

The rearrangement uses TRBV20-1 and TRBJ1-5; D unclear. V lost 1 base to trimming and J lost 9 bases, with 13 bases between them. From germline, CDR1 is DFQATT and CDR2 SNEGSKA (reference sequence). The CDR3 runs to 13 residues. CDR3 in amino acids: CSARGQSVGPQHF. In DNA form, the CDR3 reads TGCAGTGCTAGAGGACAATCCGTTGGGCCCCAGCATTTT.

The chain uses TRBV6-5 and TRBJ1-2; TRBD1 matches at 7 bases. The CDR3 extends over 15 amino acids. CDR1 is MNHEY, CDR2 SVGAGI, per germline. The trim removed 2 bases at V and 6 bases at J, leaving 9 bases unmatched. CDR3 sequence: CASSYLREGTDGYTF. The DNA for the CDR3 is TGTGCCAGCAGTTACCTAAGAGAGGGGACAGATGGCTACACCTTC.

V usage is TRBV20-1 and J usage is TRBJ2-5; 10 bases align to TRBD2. CDR3 length: 15 residues. J was trimmed by 4 bases and V by 0 bases; bases with no gene match: 5. CDR1 and CDR2 from the germline V gene are DFQATT and SNEGSKA (reference sequence). The CDR3 DNA reads TGCAGTGCTAGAGATGCTAGCGGGAGAGTAGAGACCCAGTACTTC. Translation: CSARDASGRVETQYF.

The chain links TRBV7-2 to TRBJ2-7; D gene uncertain. CDR1 SGHTA and CDR2 FQGNSA come from the germline V gene. V was shortened by 4 bases and J by 6 bases, with 10 bases between the two germline ends. The CDR3 extends over 12 amino acids. This chain's CDR3 is CASSSYSLEQYF. In DNA, the CDR3 is TGTGCCAGCAGCTCTTACTCCCTCGAGCAGTACTTC.

V and J are TRBV20-1 and TRBJ1-6, with 7 bases lining up with TRBD1. The CDR3 length is 14 residues. V trimming: 6 bases; J trimming: 7 bases; junction bases outside the gene matches: 9. Germline lookup yields CDR1 DFQATT and CDR2 SNEGSKA (reference sequence). CDR3 DNA: TGCAGTGCGACCGTCACAGGGGAGAATTCACCCCTCCACTTT. Amino acid sequence: CSATVTGENSPLHF.

This clonotype showed up just a few times. The J gene is TRBJ1-4, the V gene TRBV10-2; TRBD1 agrees at 9 bases. Trimming cost V 6 bases and J 6 bases; bases outside gene matches: 5. Germline V gives CDR1 WSHSY, CDR2 SAAADI. The CDR3 has 14 amino acids. The CDR3 here is CASRDRGGDEKLFF. As DNA, the CDR3 is TGCGCCAGCAGGGACAGGGGTGGAGATGAAAAACTGTTTTTT.

The chain combines TRBV2 with TRBJ1-5; D is undetermined. CDR1 is SNHLY and CDR2 is FYNNEI in the germline V gene. Trimming shortened V by 6 bases and J by 0 bases, and 12 bases separated the two germline ends. The CDR3 totals 15 residues. The CDR3 bases are TGTGCCAGCAGCCGAGGGAAAAATAGCAATCAGCCCCAGCATTTT. This translates into CASSRGKNSNQPQHF.

The CDR3 nucleotides are TGTGCCAGCACGGGGGGGGCCTCCTACAATGAGCAGTTCTTC. Translated: CASTGGASYNEQFF. The chain links TRBV25-1 to TRBJ2-1; TRBD2 agrees at 8 bases. V shed 7 bases and J 0 bases; nucleotides not matched to a gene: 2. Germline V CDR1 and CDR2: MGHDK, SYGVNS. This CDR3 spans 14 amino acids.

About this clonotype itself: Because the CDR3's place on the DNA is in doubt, the DNA is left out and the CDR3 is given as listed by TCRdb. The rearrangement links TRBV5-6 to TRBJ2-2. Germline V gives CDR1 SGHDT, CDR2 YYEEEE. The CDR3 sequence runs 15 residues, both termini included. The CDR3 sequence is CASNLFGEGTGELFF.

V gene TRBV11-2 combines with J gene TRBJ2-1; D remains unclear. The CDR3 length is 14 residues. V was cut by 5 bases and J by 8 bases, with 16 bases left in between. Germline CDR1 reads SGHAT; CDR2 reads FQNNGV. CDR3 sequence (DNA): TGTGCCAGCAGCCAAGACATGGAATCCTATGAGCAGTTCTTC. Amino acid sequence: CASSQDMESYEQFF.

The gene calls are TRBV6-2 or TRBV6-3 and TRBJ2-7; D may be TRBD1 (5 bases). V was clipped by 7 bases and J by 2 bases, with 12 bases between them. The CDR3 spans 13 residues. The germline gives CDR1 MNHEY, CDR2 SVGEGT. The CDR3 here is CASTTSDTYEQYF. The CDR3 nucleotides are TGTGCCAGCACGACCTCGGACACCTACGAGCAGTACTTC.

This clonotype was counted between two and nine times. The chain carries TRBV28 and TRBJ2-1; 10 nucleotides agree with TRBD2. Trimming removed 6 bases from V and 5 bases from J; junction bases left unmatched: 10. The CDR3 has 16 residues. Germline lookup yields CDR1 MDHEN and CDR2 SYDVKM. The CDR3 spells CASSLFTSGTNNEQFF. As DNA, the CDR3 is TGTGCCAGCAGCCTATTTACTAGCGGGACTAACAATGAGCAGTTCTTC. Variable domain in full (rest from reference TRBV28 and TRBJ2-1): DVKVTQSSRYLVKRTGEKVFLECVQDMDHENMFWYRQDPGLGLRLIYFSYDVKMKEKGDIPEGYSVSREKKERFSLILESASTNQTSMYLCASSLFTSGTNNEQFFGPGTRLTVL.

The chain recombines TRBV27 with TRBJ2-5; D may be TRBD1 or TRBD2 (7 bases each). CDR3 size: 13 residues. The V and J ends lost 8 bases and 6 bases respectively, with 16 bases between them. CDR1 MNHEY and CDR2 SMNVEV come from the germline V gene (reference sequence). CDR3 in DNA: TGTGCCAGCCGGGGGGACAGCCCCAAGACCCAGTACTTC. Protein: CASRGDSPKTQYF.

A few counts support this clonotype. The chain has TRBV9 and TRBJ2-3, with 9 nucleotides matching TRBD2. CDR1 is SGDLS, CDR2 YYNGEE, per germline. Trimming took 3 bases from V and 9 from J; bases not matched to a gene: 2. The CDR3 has 12 residues. The CDR3 is CASSATSGTQYF. CDR3 in DNA: TGTGCCAGCAGCGCTACTAGCGGGACGCAGTATTTT.

On this clonotype itself: This clone may be a read error of a much larger clone one base away. This chain joins TRBV7-9 and TRBJ2-1; D is undetermined. The end of the DNA aligns better with TRBJ2-7, so the J call may be wrong. CDR3 length: 16 amino acids. Germline CDR1 reads SEHNR; CDR2 reads FQNEAQ (reference sequence). In DNA, the CDR3 is TGTGCCAGCAGCTTAATCGGAGTTAGCTCCTACAATGAGCAGTACTTC. It is translated as CASSLIGVSSYNEQYF.

This clonotype was seen a few times. The chain couples TRBV20-1 to TRBJ2-2; 11 nucleotides match TRBD2. Germline-derived CDR1 and CDR2 are DFQATT and SNEGSKA (reference sequence). This CDR3 is 18 amino acids long. V was pared by 0 bases and J by 0 bases, with 6 bases of the junction left unmatched. The CDR3, as DNA: TGCAGTGCTAGAGAGCCCCCGGGACTAGCGGCGAACACCGGGGAGCTGTTTTTT. This codes for CSAREPPGLAANTGELFF.

The genes are TRBV20-1 and TRBJ2-1; no reliable D call. The germline CDR1 and CDR2 sequences are DFQATT and SNEGSKA (reference sequence). The germline V and J ends were trimmed by 5 bases and 0 bases, with 11 bases remaining between them. CDR3 length equals 14 residues. The CDR3 DNA sequence: TGCAGTGCTCATGGTGCTAGCTCCTACAATGAGCAGTTCTTC. This gives the protein CSAHGASSYNEQFF.

The CDR3 coding sequence is TGTGCCAGCAGCTTAGTCCAGGGGGCCGGCACTGAAGCTTTCTTT. It codes for CASSLVQGAGTEAFF. This chain joins TRBV7-9 and TRBJ1-1; 8 nucleotides align to TRBD1. V lost 1 base, J lost 4 bases, and 5 bases stayed unmatched. Germline V gene lookup returns CDR1 SEHNR and CDR2 FQNEAQ (reference sequence). CDR3 size: 15 residues.

In DNA, the CDR3 is TGTGCCAGTAGCCCGGGACAGCTCCATAATTCACCCCTCCACTTT. Its translation is CASSPGQLHNSPLHF. The chain uses TRBV19 and TRBJ1-6; 7 bases line up with TRBD1. Trimming cost V 6 bases and J 5 bases; bases outside gene matches: 7. This CDR3 is 15 amino acids long. CDR1 is LNHDA and CDR2 is SQIVND in the germline V gene (reference sequence).